The subject of this entry is one T cell receptor beta chain. These data belong to a study of blood T cell repertoires in COVID-19. The wider study: PBMCs, B-cell-depleted T cells, or T cells were the source of the cDNA or gDNA that made up the material.

Membership in each cohort depended on participant-reported clinical history. The CDR3 spans 14 residues. Unmatched junction bases numbered 4, after V lost 4 bases and J lost 6 bases. CDR1 is SGHRS, CDR2 YFSETQ, per germline. In the source study's methods: Reference gene primer amplification gave estimated nucleated cell counts. Sequencing was performed with immunoSEQ multiplex PCR; in TCRdb, only in-frame clones are kept and a portion is missing. V, J and clone size derive from that table, while D and trimming were established from the DNA sequence. The data hold 210,000 or so clones, with 80% observed a single time.

The rearrangement links TRBV5-1 to TRBJ1-4; TRBD1 matches at 9 bases. This receptor was identified in a man aged 25 to 40 with acute COVID-19. The sequencing input was PBMCs or T cells enriched from blood (not recorded which). CDR3 protein: CASSPGTGHEKLFF. The CDR3 nucleotides are TGCGCCAGCAGCCCCGGGACAGGGCATGAAAAACTGTTTTTT.